Each of the 8 T cell receptor beta chains below was sequenced from the same sample in a study of vaccination and CD4 T cells after COVID-19 (dated by TCRdb to between 2021 and 2023). For these TCRs, the target antigens are not known. The sample's time point, from its label and the paper: late sampling 161 to 241 days after vaccination in a few convalescent patients. Interpreted using the paper, the treatment or condition label stands for: approximately 9-day PBMC culture with coronavirus spike peptide pools or control peptides (ViraFEST assay). Preparation of the library involved PCR. The sequencing machine was an Illumina iSeq 100. DNA from cultured CD4+ T cells was subjected to TCR sequencing with the Oncomine TCR Beta short-read assay at the Johns Hopkins FTIC core. Clones were called with MiXCR by TCRdb after fastp trimmed the public reads at Q25, and only in-frame beta chains were retained. Duplicate CDR3 protein sequences are folded into a single record with the most common DNA and genes. The sample includes around 15,000 distinct CDR3 sequences, with around 50% observed a single time. The ten largest clones capture around 20% of the sample.

The specimen comprised CD4+ T cells from blood, cultured in vitro, sampled about 7 months after SARS-CoV-2 vaccination. Receptors were obtained from a human donor who had recovered from COVID-19.

V usage is TRBV15 and J usage is TRBJ2-5, with TRBD1 matching over 9 bases. Germline CDR1 and CDR2: LNHNV and YYDKDF (reference sequence). With 4 bases clipped from V and 4 bases from J, the junction kept 13 bases outside the gene matches. This CDR3 has 17 amino acids. The chain's CDR3 is CATSTDAGQGAGETQYF. The CDR3 coding sequence is TGTGCCACCAGCACCGATGCGGGACAGGGTGCCGGAGAGACCCAGTACTTC.

On this clonotype itself: One end of the junction is discordant with germline, which a read error may explain. The chain links TRBV20-1 to TRBJ2-2; TRBD1 aligns across 10 bases. Germline values: CDR1 DFQATT, CDR2 SNEGSKA (reference sequence). The CDR3 has 16 residues. CDR3 bases: TGCAGGGCTAGGGGGGGGACAGGGGTGAACACCGGGGAGCTGTTTTTT. This translates into CRARGGTGVNTGELFF.

This clonotype appeared a few times. The gene calls are TRBV6-2 or TRBV6-3 and TRBJ1-1, with a tentative D call TRBD1 (6 bases). Deletions cut 0 bases from V and 6 bases from J, with 8 bases between. The length of the CDR3 is 13 residues. Germline CDR1 reads MNHEY; CDR2 reads SVGEGT. The CDR3 nucleotides read TGTGCCAGCAGTTACTCACGGACAGCTGAAGCTTTCTTT. Its protein product is CASSYSRTAEAFF.

The chain links TRBV6-2 or TRBV6-3 to TRBJ2-5, with a weak D call TRBD1 (6 bases). Trimming pared 7 bases from V and 3 bases from J, leaving 18 bases between. The CDR3 has 15 residues. Germline assignment: CDR1 MNHEY and CDR2 SVGEGT. CDR3 nucleotides: TGTGCCAGCAAGAAGCACAGGGTTGCTGAAGAGACCCAGTACTTC. Translated, it gives CASKKHRVAEETQYF.

This clonotype showed up just a few times. V is TRBV20-1 and J is TRBJ1-2; TRBD1 might be the D (5 bases). The CDR3 sequence is 16 residues long. Deletions cut 0 bases from V and 4 bases from J, with 18 bases between. Germline-derived CDR1 and CDR2 are DFQATT and SNEGSKA (reference sequence). The CDR3 protein is CSARDRRQGDAYGYTF. CDR3 DNA sequence: TGCAGTGCTAGAGATCGTCGGCAGGGCGACGCCTATGGCTACACCTTC.

V and J are TRBV10-1 and TRBJ1-1, with a possible D match to TRBD1 (6 bases). CDR1 and CDR2 (germline): WNHNN, SYGVQD (reference sequence). The CDR3 has 12 residues. V dropped 11 bases and J dropped 7 bases, with 17 bases sitting between them. CDR3 region: CAGALTGNEAFF. The DNA of the CDR3 is TGCGCCGGGGCTTTGACAGGCAATGAAGCTTTCTTT.

As for this clonotype: One end of the junction does not line up with germline, which may come from a read error. CDR3 nucleotides: TGTGCCTGCAGCTCCCCGGGTCTAGGCTACACCTTC. Protein product: CACSSPGLGYTF. The chain is built from TRBV5-4 and TRBJ1-2; unclear D gene. This CDR3 is built from 12 residues. Germline V CDR1 and CDR2: SGHNT, YYREEE (reference sequence).

The chain employs TRBV19 and TRBJ1-2; 10 bases align to TRBD1. V shed 6 bases, J shed 5 bases, and the junction held 6 bases outside the gene matches. Looked up from germline, CDR1 is LNHDA and CDR2 is SQIVND (reference sequence). The CDR3 extends over 14 amino acids. CDR3 protein: CASRTTGGVYGYTF. The CDR3 DNA follows: TGTGCCAGTAGAACGACAGGGGGCGTTTATGGCTACACCTTC.